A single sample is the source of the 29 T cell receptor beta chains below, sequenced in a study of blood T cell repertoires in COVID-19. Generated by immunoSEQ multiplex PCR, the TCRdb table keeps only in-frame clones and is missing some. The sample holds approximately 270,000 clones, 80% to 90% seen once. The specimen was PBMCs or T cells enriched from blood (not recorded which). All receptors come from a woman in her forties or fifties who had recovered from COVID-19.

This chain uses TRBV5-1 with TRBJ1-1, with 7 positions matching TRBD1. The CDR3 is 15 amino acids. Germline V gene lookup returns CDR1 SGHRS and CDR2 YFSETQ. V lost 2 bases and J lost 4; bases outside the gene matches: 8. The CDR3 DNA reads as TGCGCCAGCAGCTTTGAGGGGGCGCGGGGCACTGAAGCTTTCTTT. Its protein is CASSFEGARGTEAFF.

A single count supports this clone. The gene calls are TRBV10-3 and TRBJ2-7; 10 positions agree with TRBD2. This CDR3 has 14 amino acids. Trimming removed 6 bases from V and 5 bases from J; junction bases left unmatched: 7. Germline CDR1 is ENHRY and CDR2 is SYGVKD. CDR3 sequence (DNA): TGTGCCATCAGCCCTAGCGGGAGTATCAACGAGCAGTACTTC. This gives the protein CAISPSGSINEQYF.

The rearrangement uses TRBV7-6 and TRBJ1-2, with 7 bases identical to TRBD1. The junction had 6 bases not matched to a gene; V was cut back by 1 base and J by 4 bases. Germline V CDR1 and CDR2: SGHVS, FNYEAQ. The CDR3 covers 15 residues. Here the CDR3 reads CASSLGTGVSYGYTF. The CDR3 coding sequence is TGTGCCAGCAGCTTAGGGACAGGTGTCTCCTATGGCTACACCTTC.

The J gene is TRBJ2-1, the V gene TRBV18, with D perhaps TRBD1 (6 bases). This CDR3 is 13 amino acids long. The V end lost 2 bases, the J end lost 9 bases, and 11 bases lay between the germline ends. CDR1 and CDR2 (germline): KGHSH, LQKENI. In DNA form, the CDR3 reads TGTGCCAGCTCACCAAACAGGGCCAGTGAGCAGTTCTTC. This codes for CASSPNRASEQFF. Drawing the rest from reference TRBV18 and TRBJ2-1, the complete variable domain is NAGVMQNPRHLVRRRGQEARLRCSPMKGHSHVYWYRQLPEEGLKFMVYLQKENIIDESGMPKERFSAEFPKEGPSILRIQQVVRGDSAAYFCASSPNRASEQFFGPGTRLTVL.

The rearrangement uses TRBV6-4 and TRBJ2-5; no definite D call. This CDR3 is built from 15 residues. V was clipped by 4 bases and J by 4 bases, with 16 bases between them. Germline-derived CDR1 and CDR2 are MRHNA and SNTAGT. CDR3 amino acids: CASSVPLVFPETQYF. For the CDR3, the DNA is TGTGCCAGCAGTGTCCCCCTAGTATTTCCAGAGACCCAGTACTTC.

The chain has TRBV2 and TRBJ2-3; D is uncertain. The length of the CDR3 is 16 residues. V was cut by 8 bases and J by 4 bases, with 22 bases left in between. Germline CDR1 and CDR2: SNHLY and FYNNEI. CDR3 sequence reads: CASRHDRRFSPDTQYF. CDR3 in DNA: TGTGCCAGCCGGCACGATAGGAGATTTTCTCCAGATACGCAGTATTTT.

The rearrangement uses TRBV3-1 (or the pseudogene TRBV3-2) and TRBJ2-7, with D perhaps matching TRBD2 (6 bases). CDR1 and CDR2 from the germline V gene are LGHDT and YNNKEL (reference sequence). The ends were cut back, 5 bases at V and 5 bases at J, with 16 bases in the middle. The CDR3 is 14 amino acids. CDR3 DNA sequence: TGTGCCAGCAGCGGGACTCATCTTCGCCACGAGCAGTACTTC. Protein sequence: CASSGTHLRHEQYF.

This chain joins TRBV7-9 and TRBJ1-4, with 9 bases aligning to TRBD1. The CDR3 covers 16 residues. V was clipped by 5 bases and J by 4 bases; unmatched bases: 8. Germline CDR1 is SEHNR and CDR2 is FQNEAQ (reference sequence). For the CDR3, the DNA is TGTGCCAGCAGCCTTCTACCGGGACAGGGTAATGAAAAACTGTTTTTT. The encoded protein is CASSLLPGQGNEKLFF.

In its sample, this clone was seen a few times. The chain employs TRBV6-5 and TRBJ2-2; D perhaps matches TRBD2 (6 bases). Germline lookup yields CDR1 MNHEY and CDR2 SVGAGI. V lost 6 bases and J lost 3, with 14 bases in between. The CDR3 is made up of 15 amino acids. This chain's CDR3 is CASSLSGPYTGELFF. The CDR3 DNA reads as TGTGCCAGCAGCCTAAGCGGGCCGTACACCGGGGAGCTGTTTTTT.

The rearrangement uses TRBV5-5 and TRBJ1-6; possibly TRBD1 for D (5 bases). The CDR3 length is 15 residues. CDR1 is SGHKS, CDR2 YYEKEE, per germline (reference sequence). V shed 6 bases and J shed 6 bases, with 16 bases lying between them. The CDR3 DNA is TGTGCCAGCACCCCTACTCGGGACTTTAATTCACCCCTCCACTTT. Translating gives CASTPTRDFNSPLHF.

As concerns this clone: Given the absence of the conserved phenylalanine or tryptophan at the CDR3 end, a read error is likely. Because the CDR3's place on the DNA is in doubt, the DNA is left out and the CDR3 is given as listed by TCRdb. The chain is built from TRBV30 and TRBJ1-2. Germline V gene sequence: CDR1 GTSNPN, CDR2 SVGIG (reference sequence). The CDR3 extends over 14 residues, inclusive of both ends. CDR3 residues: CAWSVGGVLWLQRI.

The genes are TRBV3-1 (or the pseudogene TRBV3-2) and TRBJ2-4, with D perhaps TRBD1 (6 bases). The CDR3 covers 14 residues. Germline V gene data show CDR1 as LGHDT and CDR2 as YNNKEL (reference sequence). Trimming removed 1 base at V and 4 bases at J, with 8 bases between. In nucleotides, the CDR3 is TGTGCCAGCAGCCAAGCAGGACAGAAAAACATTCAGTACTTC. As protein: CASSQAGQKNIQYF.

CDR3 in amino acids: CASSYSATGSTGELFF. The CDR3 DNA follows: TGTGCCAGCAGTTATAGCGCGACAGGGAGCACCGGGGAGCTGTTTTTT. The chain carries TRBV6-5 and TRBJ2-2; TRBD1 aligns across 7 bases. Trimming took 3 bases from V and 4 from J; bases not matched to a gene: 8. Germline CDR1 and CDR2: MNHEY and SVGAGI. The CDR3 runs 16 residues.

The CDR3 coding sequence is TGTGCCAGCAGCCAGGGTCCCCTCACCTACGAGCAGTACTTC. It encodes CASSQGPLTYEQYF. The chain joins TRBV5-6 to TRBJ2-7; maybe TRBD1 (5 bases). There are 14 residues in the CDR3. Germline CDR1 is SGHDT and CDR2 is YYEEEE. V was shortened by 4 bases and J by 2 bases, with 13 bases between the two germline ends.

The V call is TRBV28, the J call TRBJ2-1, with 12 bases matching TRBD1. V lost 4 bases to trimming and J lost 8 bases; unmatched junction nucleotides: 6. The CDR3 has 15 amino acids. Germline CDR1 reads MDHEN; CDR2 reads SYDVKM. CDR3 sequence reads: CASSSPGQGAHEQFF. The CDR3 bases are TGTGCCAGCAGTTCCCCGGGACAGGGGGCTCATGAGCAGTTCTTC.

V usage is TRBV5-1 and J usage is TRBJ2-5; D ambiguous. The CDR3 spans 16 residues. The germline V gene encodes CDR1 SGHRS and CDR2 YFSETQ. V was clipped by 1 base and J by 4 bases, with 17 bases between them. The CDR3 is CASSLSSIAGRETQYF. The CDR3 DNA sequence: TGCGCCAGCAGCTTGAGTAGCATCGCCGGTCGAGAGACCCAGTACTTC. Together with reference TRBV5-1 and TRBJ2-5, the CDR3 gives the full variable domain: KAGVTQTPRYLIKTRGQQVTLSCSPISGHRSVSWYQQTPGQGLQFLFEYFSETQRNKGNFPGRFSGRQFSNSRSEMNVSTLELGDSALYLCASSLSSIAGRETQYFGPGTRLLVL.

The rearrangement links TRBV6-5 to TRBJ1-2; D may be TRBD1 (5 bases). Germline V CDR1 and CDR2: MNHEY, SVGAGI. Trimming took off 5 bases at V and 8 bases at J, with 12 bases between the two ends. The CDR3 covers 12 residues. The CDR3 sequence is CASSISGRGYTF. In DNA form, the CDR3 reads TGTGCCAGCAGTATCTCAGGGCGCGGCTACACCTTC.

CDR3 coding DNA: TGTGCCAGCAGTTTACGGGGACTAGCGGAGAACACCGGGGAGCTGTTTTTT. Amino acid sequence: CASSLRGLAENTGELFF. The chain carries TRBV27 and TRBJ2-2; 11 positions match TRBD2. The germline V gene encodes CDR1 MNHEY and CDR2 SMNVEV (reference sequence). V trimming: 2 bases; J trimming: 1 base; junction bases outside the gene matches: 3. The CDR3 contains 17 residues.

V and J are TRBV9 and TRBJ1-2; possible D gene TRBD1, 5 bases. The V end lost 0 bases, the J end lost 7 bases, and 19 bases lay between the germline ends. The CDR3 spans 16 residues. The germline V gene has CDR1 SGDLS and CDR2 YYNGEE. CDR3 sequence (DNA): TGTGCCAGCAGCGTAGGGGGGAGGGTAGCCCTAGGTGGCTACACCTTC. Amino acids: CASSVGGRVALGGYTF.

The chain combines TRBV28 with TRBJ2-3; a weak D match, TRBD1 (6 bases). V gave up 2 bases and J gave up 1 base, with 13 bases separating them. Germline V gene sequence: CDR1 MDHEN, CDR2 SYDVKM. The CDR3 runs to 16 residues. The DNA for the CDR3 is TGTGCCAGCAGTTTAGAAGGGTCAGGGGGCACAGATACGCAGTATTTT. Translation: CASSLEGSGGTDTQYF.

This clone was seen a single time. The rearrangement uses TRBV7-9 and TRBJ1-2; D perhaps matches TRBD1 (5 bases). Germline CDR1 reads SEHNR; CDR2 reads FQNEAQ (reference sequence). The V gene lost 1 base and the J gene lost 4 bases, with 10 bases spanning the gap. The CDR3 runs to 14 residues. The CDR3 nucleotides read TGTGCCAGCAGCTTAGGGGGCTCTTCCTATGGCTACACCTTC. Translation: CASSLGGSSYGYTF.

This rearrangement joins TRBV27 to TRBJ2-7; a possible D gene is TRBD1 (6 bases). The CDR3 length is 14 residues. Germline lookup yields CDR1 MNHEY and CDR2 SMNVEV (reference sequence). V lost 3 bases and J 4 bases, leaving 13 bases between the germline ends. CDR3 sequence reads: CASSFTGTRYEQYF. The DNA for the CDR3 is TGTGCCAGCAGTTTTACCGGGACAAGGTACGAGCAGTACTTC.

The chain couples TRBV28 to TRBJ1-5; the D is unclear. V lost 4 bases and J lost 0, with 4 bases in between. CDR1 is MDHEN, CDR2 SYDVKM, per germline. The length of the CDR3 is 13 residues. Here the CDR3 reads CASSSVSNQPQHF. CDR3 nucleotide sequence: TGTGCCAGCAGTTCCGTTAGCAATCAGCCCCAGCATTTT. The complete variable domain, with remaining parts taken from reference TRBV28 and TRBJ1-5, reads DVKVTQSSRYLVKRTGEKVFLECVQDMDHENMFWYRQDPGLGLRLIYFSYDVKMKEKGDIPEGYSVSREKKERFSLILESASTNQTSMYLCASSSVSNQPQHFGDGTRLSIL.

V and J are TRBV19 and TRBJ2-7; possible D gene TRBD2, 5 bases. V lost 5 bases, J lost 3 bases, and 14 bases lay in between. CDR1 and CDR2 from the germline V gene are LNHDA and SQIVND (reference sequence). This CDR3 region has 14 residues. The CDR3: CASSPGDYRYEQYF. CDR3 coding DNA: TGTGCCAGTAGTCCAGGAGACTACCGCTACGAGCAGTACTTC. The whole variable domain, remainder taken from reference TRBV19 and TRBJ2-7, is DGGITQSPKYLFRKEGQNVTLSCEQNLNHDAMYWYRQDPGQGLRLIYYSQIVNDFQKGDIAEGYSVSREKKESFPLTVTSAQKNPTAFYLCASSPGDYRYEQYFGPGTRLTVT.

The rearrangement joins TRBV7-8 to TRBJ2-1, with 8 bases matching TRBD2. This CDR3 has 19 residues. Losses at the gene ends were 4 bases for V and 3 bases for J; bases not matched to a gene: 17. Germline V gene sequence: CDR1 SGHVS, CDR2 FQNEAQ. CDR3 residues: CASSWTGTSDYFLYNEQFF. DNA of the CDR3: TGTGCCAGCAGCTGGACCGGGACTAGTGACTACTTCCTCTACAATGAGCAGTTCTTC.

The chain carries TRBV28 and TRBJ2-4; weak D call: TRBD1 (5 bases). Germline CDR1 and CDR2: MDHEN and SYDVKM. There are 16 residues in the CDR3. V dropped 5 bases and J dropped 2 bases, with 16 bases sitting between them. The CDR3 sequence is CASSRQRLVTKNIQYF. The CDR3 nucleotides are TGTGCCAGCAGTCGACAGCGCCTCGTAACCAAAAACATTCAGTACTTC.

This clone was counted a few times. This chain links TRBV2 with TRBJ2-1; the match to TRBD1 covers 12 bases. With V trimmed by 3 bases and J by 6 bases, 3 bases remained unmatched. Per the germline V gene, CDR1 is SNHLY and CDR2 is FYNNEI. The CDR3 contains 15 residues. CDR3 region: CASSERDRGPNEQFF. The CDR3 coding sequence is TGTGCCAGCAGTGAGAGGGACAGGGGGCCCAATGAGCAGTTCTTC.

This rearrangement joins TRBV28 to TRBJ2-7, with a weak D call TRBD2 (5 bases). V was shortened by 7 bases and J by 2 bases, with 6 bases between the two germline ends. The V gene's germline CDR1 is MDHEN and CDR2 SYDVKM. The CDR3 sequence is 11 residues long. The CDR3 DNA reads TGTGCCAGCATCGGGGCCTACGAGCAGTACTTC. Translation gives CASIGAYEQYF. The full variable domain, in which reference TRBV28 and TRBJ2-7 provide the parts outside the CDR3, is DVKVTQSSRYLVKRTGEKVFLECVQDMDHENMFWYRQDPGLGLRLIYFSYDVKMKEKGDIPEGYSVSREKKERFSLILESASTNQTSMYLCASIGAYEQYFGPGTRLTVT.

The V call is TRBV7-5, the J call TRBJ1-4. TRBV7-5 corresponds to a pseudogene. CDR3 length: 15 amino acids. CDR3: CARSLSGPTNEKLFF. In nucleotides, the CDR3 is TGTGCCAGAAGCTTAAGCGGGCCAACTAATGAAAAACTGTTTTTT.